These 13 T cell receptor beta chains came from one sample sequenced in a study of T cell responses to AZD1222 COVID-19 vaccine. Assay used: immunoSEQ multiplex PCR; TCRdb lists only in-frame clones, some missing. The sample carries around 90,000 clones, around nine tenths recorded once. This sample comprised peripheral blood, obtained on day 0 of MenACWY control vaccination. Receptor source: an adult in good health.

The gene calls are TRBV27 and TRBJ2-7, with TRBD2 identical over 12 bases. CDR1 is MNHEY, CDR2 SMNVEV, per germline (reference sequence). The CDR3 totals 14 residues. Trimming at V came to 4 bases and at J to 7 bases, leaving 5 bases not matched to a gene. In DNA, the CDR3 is TGTGCCAGCAGTTCCGGACTAGCGGGAAAGGAGCAGTACTTC. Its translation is CASSSGLAGKEQYF.

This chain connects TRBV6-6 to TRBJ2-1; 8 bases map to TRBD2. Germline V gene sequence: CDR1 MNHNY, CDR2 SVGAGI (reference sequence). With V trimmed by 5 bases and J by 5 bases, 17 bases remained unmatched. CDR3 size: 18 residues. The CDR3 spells CASSPPGGRGSLHNEQFF. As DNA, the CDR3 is TGTGCCAGCAGTCCCCCGGGGGGGCGGGGGTCCCTCCACAATGAGCAGTTCTTC.

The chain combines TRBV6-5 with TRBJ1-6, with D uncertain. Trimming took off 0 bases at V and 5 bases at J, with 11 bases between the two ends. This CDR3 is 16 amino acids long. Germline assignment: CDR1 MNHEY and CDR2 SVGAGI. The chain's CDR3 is CASSYSILRDNSPLHF. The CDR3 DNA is TGTGCCAGCAGTTACTCGATACTTAGGGATAATTCACCCCTCCACTTT.

The CDR3 DNA reads as TGTGCCAGCAGCCCCCGGTTTGGGGGGAGCTATGGCTACACCTTC. It is translated as CASSPRFGGSYGYTF. The rearrangement links TRBV3-1 (or the pseudogene TRBV3-2) to TRBJ1-2, with D tentatively TRBD1 (5 bases). The CDR3 is made up of 15 amino acids. Germline V CDR1 and CDR2: LGHDT, YNNKEL (reference sequence). V gave up 4 bases and J gave up 4 bases, with 16 bases separating them.

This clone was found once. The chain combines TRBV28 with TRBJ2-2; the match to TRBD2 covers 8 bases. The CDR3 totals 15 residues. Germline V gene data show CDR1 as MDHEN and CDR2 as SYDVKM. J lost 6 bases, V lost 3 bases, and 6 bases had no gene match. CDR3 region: CASSFSGRQAGELFF. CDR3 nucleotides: TGTGCCAGCAGTTTCAGCGGGAGACAGGCCGGGGAGCTGTTTTTT.

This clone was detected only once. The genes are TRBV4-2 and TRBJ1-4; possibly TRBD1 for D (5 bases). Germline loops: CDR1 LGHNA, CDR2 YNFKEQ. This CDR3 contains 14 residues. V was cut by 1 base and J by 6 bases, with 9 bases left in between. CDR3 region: CASSQGRGDEKLFF. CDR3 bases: TGTGCCAGCAGCCAAGGTAGGGGCGATGAAAAACTGTTTTTT.

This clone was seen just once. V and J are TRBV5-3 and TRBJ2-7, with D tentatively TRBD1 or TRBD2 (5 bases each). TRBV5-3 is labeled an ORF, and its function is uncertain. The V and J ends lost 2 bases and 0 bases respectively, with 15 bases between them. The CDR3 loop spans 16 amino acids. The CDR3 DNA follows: TGTGCCAGAAGCTTTCTTCGGGACCTGAGCTCCTACGAGCAGTACTTC. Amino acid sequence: CARSFLRDLSSYEQYF.

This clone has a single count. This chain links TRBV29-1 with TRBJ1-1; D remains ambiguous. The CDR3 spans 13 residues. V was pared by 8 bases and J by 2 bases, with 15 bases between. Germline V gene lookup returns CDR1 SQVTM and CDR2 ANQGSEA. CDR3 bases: TGCAGCACCCTCGGTGGGCTCAACACTGAAGCTTTCTTT. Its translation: CSTLGGLNTEAFF.

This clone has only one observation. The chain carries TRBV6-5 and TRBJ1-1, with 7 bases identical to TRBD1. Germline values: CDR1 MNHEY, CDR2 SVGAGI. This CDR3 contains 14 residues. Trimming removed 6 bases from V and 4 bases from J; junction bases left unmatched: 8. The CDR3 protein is CASRSLTGATEAFF. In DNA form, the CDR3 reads TGTGCCAGCAGATCCCTTACAGGGGCCACTGAAGCTTTCTTT.

The DNA of the CDR3 is TGTGCCAGCAGCCGGACAGGGGGCCACAATGAGCAGTTCTTC. This gives the protein CASSRTGGHNEQFF. The chain carries TRBV7-9 and TRBJ2-1, with 11 bases lining up with TRBD1. CDR3 length: 14 residues. The V and J ends lost 5 bases and 5 bases, in that order; junction bases with no gene match: 2. CDR1 SEHNR and CDR2 FQNEAQ come from the germline V gene (reference sequence).

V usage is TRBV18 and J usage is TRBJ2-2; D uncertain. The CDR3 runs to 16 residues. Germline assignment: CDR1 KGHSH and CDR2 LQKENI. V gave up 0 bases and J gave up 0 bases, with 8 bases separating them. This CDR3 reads CASSPPSRSNTGELFF. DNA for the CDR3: TGTGCCAGCTCACCACCTAGCCGCTCGAACACCGGGGAGCTGTTTTTT.

The CDR3 nucleotides are TGTGCCAGCAGCTTCAAGCCAGGACAGCCCCAGCATTTT. Residues: CASSFKPGQPQHF. The chain recombines TRBV7-2 with TRBJ1-5; D call uncertain. CDR3 length equals 13 residues. Germline CDR1 reads SGHTA; CDR2 reads FQGNSA. Trimming removed 3 bases at V and 7 bases at J, with 10 bases between.

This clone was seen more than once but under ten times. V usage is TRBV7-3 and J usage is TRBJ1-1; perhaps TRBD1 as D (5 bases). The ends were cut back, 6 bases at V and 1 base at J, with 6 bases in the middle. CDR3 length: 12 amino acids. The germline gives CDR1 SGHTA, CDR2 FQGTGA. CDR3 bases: TGTGCCAGCAGTACAGGGAACACTGAAGCTTTCTTT. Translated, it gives CASSTGNTEAFF.